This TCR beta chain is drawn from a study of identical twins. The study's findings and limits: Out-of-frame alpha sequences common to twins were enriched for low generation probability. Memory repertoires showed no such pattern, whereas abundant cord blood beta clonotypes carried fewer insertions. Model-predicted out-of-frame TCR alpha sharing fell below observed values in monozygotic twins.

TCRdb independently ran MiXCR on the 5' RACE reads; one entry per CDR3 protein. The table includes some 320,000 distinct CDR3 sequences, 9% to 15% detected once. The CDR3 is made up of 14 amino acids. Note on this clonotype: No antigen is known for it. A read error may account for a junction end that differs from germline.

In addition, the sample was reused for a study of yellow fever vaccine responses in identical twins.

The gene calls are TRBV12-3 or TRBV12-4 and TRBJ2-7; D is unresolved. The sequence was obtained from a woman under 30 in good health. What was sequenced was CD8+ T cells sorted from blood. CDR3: CASSLWRDQDEQYF. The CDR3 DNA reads TGTGCCAGTAGTTTATGGAGAGATCAGGACGAGCAGTACTTC.